The source of this T cell receptor (beta chain) is a study of early T cells in non-severe SARS-CoV-2 infection (dated by TCRdb to about 2021). About the investigation overall: Bulk RNA from unsorted whole blood was used for TCR sequencing, so alpha and beta chains could not be paired. The full study reports these points: Matching against VDJdb was skewed toward anti-spike CD8 responses, likely underestimated virus-specific expansions, and missed private and CD4 specificities.

The library was generated by 5' RACE. The instrument was a NextSeq 500. To correct for sequencing error and PCR bias, the TCR library protocol tagged individual cDNA molecules with unique molecular identifiers. Both TCR alpha and beta chains were sequenced, and tight co-correlation was observed between alpha and beta sequence abundances in each sample. Per the authors' processing: Decombinator V4 was used to annotate TCR sequences for V gene, J gene and CDR3. TCRs were defined as expanded if a significant change between any two time points was detected under a Poisson model with p below 0.0001. TCR abundances were normalised to the total number of TCRs sequenced per sample and were expressed as counts per million. A search of VDJdb, accessed on 1 November 2021, was run for TCRs annotated to CMV, EBV and SARS-CoV-2, with TCRs annotated for multiple antigens excluded. The public reads were run again by TCRdb, first through fastp at Q25 and then through MiXCR, and only productive beta chains were kept. Entries that share a CDR3 protein sequence are merged under the most common genes and DNA. In this record, the V and J calls reflect TCRdb's handling and not the investigators' own analysis. The sample data list 74,000 or so distinct CDR3 sequences, and roughly 13% of these were observed just once. Around 1.2% of the sample belongs to the ten largest clones.

This clonotype showed up just a few times. Which antigen it targets is not known. Base qualities are not recorded, but no much larger clone differs from it by a single base. This was a case-control study nested in a cohort of healthcare workers in London, UK, who had nasopharyngeal swab PCR tests and blood samples taken every week. Healthcare workers were recruited between 23 and 31 March 2020, during the week of the UK lockdown, and were followed weekly for up to roughly 16 weeks. Sequenced input: whole blood. This sequence originates from an adult who was a healthcare worker with PCR-confirmed SARS-CoV-2 infection or an uninfected control (not recorded which).

The DNA sequence is TGCAGTGCTAGAGGGAACAGGGTCTCCAATGAGCAGTTCTTC. Its protein is CSARGNRVSNEQFF. The sequence links TRBV20-1 to TRBJ2-1; tentative D gene TRBD1, with 6 bases matching. V is clipped by 1 base and J by 6 bases, and the sequence between their germline boundaries is 13 bases long. The CDR3 holds 14 amino acids from the cysteine to the phenylalanine. Only CDR3 DNA remains: 42 bases, in frame from the first base. The germline V gene (reference sequence) provides CDR1 DFQATT and CDR2 SNEGSKA.